This T cell receptor beta chain comes out of a study of T cells in women clearing cervical HPV infection. The V gene lost 0 bases and the J gene lost 4 bases, with 13 bases spanning the gap. This CDR3 has 15 amino acids. CDR1 and CDR2 (germline): SGHRS, YFSETQ. Concerning this clone: The CDR3 end is not reached by the read, which stops 3 residues before it; the germline J gene fills it in.

Clones were sequenced by immunoSEQ multiplex PCR, and TCRdb holds only the in-frame ones, with some missing. The repertoire table contains around 19,000 clones. This TCR derives from a woman aged 18 to 75 with a cervical HPV16 infection that either progressed to CIN3+ or cleared (not recorded which). The chain recombines TRBV5-1 with TRBJ1-1; no clear D. Sequencing was performed on blood buffy coat. The sequenced CDR3 bases are TGCGCCAGCAGCTTGGACCCCCGGGTAGGCACTGAA. It is translated as CASSLDPRVGTE. The complete CDR3 sequence is CASSLDPRVGTEAFF.